This T cell receptor (beta chain) is drawn from a study of T-cell reconstitution after alpha-beta-depleted transplantation in children. The germline V gene has CDR1 SGHRS and CDR2 YFSETQ. The CDR3 has 14 amino acids. V dropped 2 bases and J dropped 6 bases, with 14 bases sitting between them. As it was prepared, the TCRbeta library received unique molecular identifiers. TCRdb independently ran MiXCR on the PCR reads; one entry per CDR3 protein. The sample contains some 550,000 distinct CDR3 sequences, 15% to 20% of which appear only once. The specimen was PBMCs from the stem cell graft donor, collected from the stem cell graft. This sequence was found in a human donor who donated a stem cell graft to a child with acute lymphoblastic leukemia. The rearrangement uses TRBV5-1 and TRBJ1-1, with D possibly TRBD1 on 5 matching bases. CDR3 protein: CASSFLGDTAEAFF. CDR3 coding DNA: TGCGCCAGCAGCTTTTTAGGGGATACTGCTGAAGCTTTCTTT.